This paragraph reports one T cell receptor (beta chain). Its matching antigen is unknown. Sequenced by immunoSEQ multiplex PCR; TCRdb stores in-frame clones only, minus some. Among 470,000 or so clones listed, 60% to 80% were seen once. The CDR3 contains 17 residues. The junction had 16 bases not matched to a gene; V was cut back by 6 bases and J by 5 bases. Looked up from germline, CDR1 is SGHRS and CDR2 is YFSETQ. The sample is drawn from a study of shared clonotypes between healthy human individuals. Findings of the study overall: Sequencing depth was expected to affect clonotype sharing among donors.

Input material: PBMCs. The chain joins TRBV5-1 to TRBJ2-3; TRBD2 aligns across 9 bases. The origin of this receptor is a woman between 40 and 50 years old in good health. Some clones in this sample may be carry-over from other donors' samples. CDR3 coding DNA: TGCGCCAGCACAAATCAAACTCTAGCGGGAAAACGAGATACGCAGTATTTT. Translated: CASTNQTLAGKRDTQYF.